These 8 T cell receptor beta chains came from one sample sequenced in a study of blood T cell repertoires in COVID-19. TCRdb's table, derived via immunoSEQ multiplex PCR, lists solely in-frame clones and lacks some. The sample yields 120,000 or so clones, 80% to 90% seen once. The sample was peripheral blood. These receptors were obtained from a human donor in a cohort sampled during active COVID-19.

Here the CDR3 DNA reads TGTGCCAGCCGACAGGGGGTCAACACTGAAGCTTTCTTT. Amino acid sequence: CASRQGVNTEAFF. The chain is built from TRBV25-1 and TRBJ1-1, with 9 bases aligning to TRBD1. The germline gives CDR1 MGHDK, CDR2 SYGVNS. CDR3 length: 13 amino acids. Trimming cost V 8 bases and J 2 bases; bases outside gene matches: 3.

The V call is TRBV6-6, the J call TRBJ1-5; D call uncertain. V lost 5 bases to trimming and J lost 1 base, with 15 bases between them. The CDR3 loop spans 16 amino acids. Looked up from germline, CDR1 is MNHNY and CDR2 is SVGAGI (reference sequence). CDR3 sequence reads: CASSREGRVSNQPQHF. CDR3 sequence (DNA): TGTGCCAGCAGTAGGGAAGGGCGGGTAAGCAATCAGCCCCAGCATTTT.

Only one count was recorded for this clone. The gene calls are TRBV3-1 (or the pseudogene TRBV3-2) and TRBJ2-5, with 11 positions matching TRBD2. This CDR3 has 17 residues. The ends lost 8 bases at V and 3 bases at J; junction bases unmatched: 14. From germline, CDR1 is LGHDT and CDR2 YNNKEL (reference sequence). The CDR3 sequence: CASAKVASGGKKETQYF. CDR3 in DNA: TGTGCCAGCGCCAAGGTTGCTAGCGGGGGGAAGAAAGAGACCCAGTACTTC.

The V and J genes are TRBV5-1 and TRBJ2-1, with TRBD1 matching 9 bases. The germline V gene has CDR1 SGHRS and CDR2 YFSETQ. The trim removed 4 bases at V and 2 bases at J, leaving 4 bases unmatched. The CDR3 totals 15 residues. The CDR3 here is CASSPGQGPYNEQFF. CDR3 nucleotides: TGCGCCAGCAGCCCGGGACAGGGACCCTACAATGAGCAGTTCTTC.

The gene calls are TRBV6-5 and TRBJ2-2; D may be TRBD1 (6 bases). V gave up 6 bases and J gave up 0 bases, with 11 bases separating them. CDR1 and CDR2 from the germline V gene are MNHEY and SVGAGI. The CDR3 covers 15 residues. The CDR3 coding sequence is TGTGCCAGCAGGAGGACAGTACCGAACACCGGGGAGCTGTTTTTT. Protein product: CASRRTVPNTGELFF.

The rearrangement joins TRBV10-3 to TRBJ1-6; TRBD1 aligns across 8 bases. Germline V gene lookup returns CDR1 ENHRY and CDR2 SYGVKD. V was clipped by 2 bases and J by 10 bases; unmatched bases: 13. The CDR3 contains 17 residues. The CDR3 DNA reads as TGTGCCATCAGTGAGCCGAACTATGACAGGGGCCACTCACCCCTCCACTTT. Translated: CAISEPNYDRGHSPLHF.

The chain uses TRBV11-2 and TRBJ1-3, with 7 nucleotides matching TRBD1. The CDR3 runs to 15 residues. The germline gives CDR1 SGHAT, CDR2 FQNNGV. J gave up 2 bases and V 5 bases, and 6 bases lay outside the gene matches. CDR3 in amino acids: CASSLATGAGNTIYF. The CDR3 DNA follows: TGTGCCAGCAGCCTTGCTACAGGGGCTGGAAACACCATATATTTT. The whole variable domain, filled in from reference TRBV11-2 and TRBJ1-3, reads EAGVAQSPRYKIIEKRQSVAFWCNPISGHATLYWYQQILGQGPKLLIQFQNNGVVDDSQLPKDRFSAERLKGVDSTLKIQPAKLEDSAVYLCASSLATGAGNTIYFGEGSWLTVV.

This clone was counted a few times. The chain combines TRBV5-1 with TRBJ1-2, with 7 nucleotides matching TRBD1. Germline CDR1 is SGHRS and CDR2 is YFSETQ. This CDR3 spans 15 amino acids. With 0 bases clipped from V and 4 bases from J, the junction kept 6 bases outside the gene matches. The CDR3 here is CASSLDEGARYGYTF. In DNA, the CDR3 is TGCGCCAGCAGCTTGGACGAGGGGGCACGCTATGGCTACACCTTC. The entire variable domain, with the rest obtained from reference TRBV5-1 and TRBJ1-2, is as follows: KAGVTQTPRYLIKTRGQQVTLSCSPISGHRSVSWYQQTPGQGLQFLFEYFSETQRNKGNFPGRFSGRQFSNSRSEMNVSTLELGDSALYLCASSLDEGARYGYTFGSGTRLTVV.